These 32 T cell receptor beta chains were sequenced from one sample in a study of blood T cell repertoires in COVID-19. The method was immunoSEQ multiplex PCR; TCRdb's version includes in-frame clones alone and lacks a portion of them. The sample consists of approximately 100,000 clones, roughly 85% of them appearing once. Sequencing was carried out using peripheral blood. Receptors originate from an older man with acute or convalescent COVID-19.

The genes are TRBV20-1 and TRBJ2-5; unclear D gene. Germline CDR1 is DFQATT and CDR2 is SNEGSKA (reference sequence). This CDR3 is built from 11 residues. The germline V and J ends were trimmed by 7 bases and 1 base, with 7 bases remaining between them. The CDR3, as DNA: TGCAGTGTGGCACCCCAAGAGACCCAGTACTTC. As protein: CSVAPQETQYF.

The chain combines TRBV5-1 with TRBJ2-1; 9 nucleotides agree with TRBD2. Germline V gives CDR1 SGHRS, CDR2 YFSETQ. The CDR3 spans 15 residues. V trimming: 4 bases; J trimming: 6 bases; junction bases outside the gene matches: 8. CDR3 coding DNA: TGCGCCAGCAGCCTTAGCGGGAGTGGACGCAATGAGCAGTTCTTC. This translates into CASSLSGSGRNEQFF.

A few counts support this clone. The rearrangement links TRBV2 to TRBJ2-5, with D possibly matching TRBD1 (6 bases). Germline V lookup: CDR1 SNHLY, CDR2 FYNNEI. V dropped 8 bases and J dropped 4 bases, with 14 bases sitting between them. CDR3 length equals 13 residues. CDR3 sequence (DNA): TGTGCCAGCGGATCCGGGACACGAGAGACCCAGTACTTC. This encodes CASGSGTRETQYF.

This clone came up once. This rearrangement joins TRBV6-5 to TRBJ2-7, with TRBD2 matching over 8 bases. In germline, CDR1 is MNHEY, CDR2 SVGAGI. The junction had 10 bases not matched to a gene; V was cut back by 3 bases and J by 3 bases. The CDR3 has 16 residues. CDR3 in DNA: TGTGCCAGCAGTTATTGGACCGGGACTAGAATCTACGAGCAGTACTTC. This gives the protein CASSYWTGTRIYEQYF.

The rearrangement links TRBV4-1 to TRBJ1-2; D possibly corresponds to TRBD1 (6 bases). This CDR3 has 16 amino acids. The V gene lost 0 bases and the J gene lost 7 bases, with 18 bases spanning the gap. CDR1 and CDR2 (germline): MGHRA, YSYEKL. CDR3 sequence: CASSQDQGTGSGGYTF. CDR3 sequence (DNA): TGCGCCAGCAGCCAAGATCAAGGTACAGGGTCGGGTGGCTACACCTTC.

The V gene is TRBV10-2, the J gene TRBJ1-2; TRBD1 matches 9 bases. Unmatched junction bases numbered 27, after V lost 7 bases and J lost 3 bases. CDR1 and CDR2 (germline): WSHSY, SAAADI. The CDR3 totals 21 residues. CDR3 amino acids: CASTPHGPPPRTGERDYGYTF. In DNA, the CDR3 is TGCGCCAGCACCCCCCATGGGCCCCCCCCTCGGACAGGGGAGAGGGACTATGGCTACACCTTC.

The chain joins TRBV5-1 to TRBJ2-4; TRBD2 agrees at 11 bases. The CDR3 length is 17 residues. Germline V gene data show CDR1 as SGHRS and CDR2 as YFSETQ. Trimming cost V 2 bases and J 0 bases; bases outside gene matches: 4. The CDR3 bases are TGCGCCAGCAGCTTCAGAGGGACTAGCGGAGCCAAAAACATTCAGTACTTC. This codes for CASSFRGTSGAKNIQYF.

The chain combines TRBV5-1 with TRBJ2-1, with 11 bases aligning to TRBD2. CDR3 length: 17 amino acids. The ends lost 0 bases at V and 8 bases at J; junction bases unmatched: 10. The germline CDR1 and CDR2 sequences are SGHRS and YFSETQ. CDR3 loop: CASSLAGTSGGGDEQFF. CDR3 in DNA: TGCGCCAGCAGCTTGGCTGGGACTAGCGGAGGGGGGGATGAGCAGTTCTTC. Full variable domain (missing parts from reference TRBV5-1 and TRBJ2-1): KAGVTQTPRYLIKTRGQQVTLSCSPISGHRSVSWYQQTPGQGLQFLFEYFSETQRNKGNFPGRFSGRQFSNSRSEMNVSTLELGDSALYLCASSLAGTSGGGDEQFFGPGTRLTVL.

This clone has just one count. The CDR3 reads CASSPTSGATWNEQFF. CDR3 coding DNA: TGTGCCAGCTCACCGACTAGCGGGGCTACCTGGAATGAGCAGTTCTTC. V and J are TRBV18 and TRBJ2-1, with TRBD2 matching 11 bases. CDR1 is KGHSH, CDR2 LQKENI, per germline. This CDR3 has 16 amino acids. J lost 7 bases, V lost 3 bases, and 8 bases had no gene match.

The chain carries TRBV7-3 and TRBJ1-6, with a possible D match to TRBD1 (6 bases). The ends were cut back, 3 bases at V and 7 bases at J, with 13 bases in the middle. CDR1 and CDR2 (germline): SGHTA, FQGTGA. The CDR3 contains 15 residues. This chain's CDR3 is CASSLGGLRNSPLHF. The CDR3 DNA reads as TGTGCCAGCAGCTTGGGGGGGCTACGAAATTCACCCCTCCACTTT.

The chain carries TRBV6-2 or TRBV6-3 and TRBJ2-1, with TRBD2 identical over 10 bases. Trimming cost V 0 bases and J 5 bases; bases outside gene matches: 4. The CDR3 covers 16 residues. The germline CDR1 and CDR2 sequences are MNHEY and SVGEGT. The CDR3 region is CASSYSAGGPNNEQFF. DNA for the CDR3: TGTGCCAGCAGTTACTCAGCGGGAGGGCCCAACAATGAGCAGTTCTTC.

The chain links TRBV7-4 to TRBJ2-3; D may be TRBD2 (5 bases). This CDR3 has 17 residues. Germline lookup yields CDR1 SGHVT and CDR2 SQSDAQ. Trimming took off 3 bases at V and 2 bases at J, with 18 bases between the two ends. The CDR3 nucleotides are TGTGCCAGCAGCTTCCACGTAGCGCCCCCCCCCACAGATACGCAGTATTTT. Its protein product is CASSFHVAPPPTDTQYF.

This chain connects TRBV18 to TRBJ1-3; D is possibly TRBD1 (5 bases). Germline assignment: CDR1 KGHSH and CDR2 LQKENI. The CDR3 is 18 residues long. The V end was cut by 1 base, the J end by 3 bases, with 19 bases between. CDR3 nucleotides: TGTGCCAGCTCACCACGATCTCAGGCGGAAGGGGTTGGAAACACCATATATTTT. Its translation is CASSPRSQAEGVGNTIYF.

The CDR3 sequence is CASRGTRGGEQFF. In nucleotides, the CDR3 is TGTGCCAGCAGGGGGACACGGGGTGGGGAGCAGTTCTTC. The rearrangement uses TRBV2 and TRBJ2-1, with a possible D match to TRBD1 (6 bases). The germline V gene has CDR1 SNHLY and CDR2 FYNNEI. The V end was cut by 6 bases, the J end by 10 bases, with 16 bases between. There are 13 residues in the CDR3.

J is TRBJ2-4 and V is TRBV7-2, with TRBD2 identical over 8 bases. Losses at the gene ends were 2 bases for V and 7 bases for J; bases not matched to a gene: 4. Germline-derived CDR1 and CDR2 are SGHTA and FQGNSA. This CDR3 contains 14 residues. The chain's CDR3 is CASSLREGKNIQYF. The DNA of the CDR3 is TGTGCCAGCAGCTTACGGGAGGGGAAGAACATTCAGTACTTC.

This clone is a singleton in its sample. The chain is built from TRBV30 and TRBJ1-1; D remains ambiguous. V was trimmed by 3 bases and J by 6 bases, leaving 11 bases between them. Germline loops: CDR1 GTSNPN, CDR2 SVGIG (reference sequence). This CDR3 spans 12 amino acids. The CDR3 nucleotides are TGTGCCTGGAGCGAAAGAGATTCTGAAGCTTTCTTT. This sequence encodes CAWSERDSEAFF. Combining the CDR3 with reference TRBV30 and TRBJ1-1 gives the whole variable domain SQTIHQWPATLVQPVGSPLSLECTVEGTSNPNLYWYRQAAGRGLQLLFYSVGIGQISSEVPQNLSASRPQDRQFILSSKKLLLSDSGFYLCAWSERDSEAFFGQGTRLTVV.

There are a few counts of this clone. The rearrangement uses TRBV7-3 and TRBJ2-7; 8 nucleotides align to TRBD1. Germline V CDR1 and CDR2: SGHTA, FQGTGA. The J segment lost 1 base and the V segment lost 7 bases, leaving 21 bases of the junction unmatched. This CDR3 comprises 19 residues. CDR3 amino acids: CASTSVATGVKLRSYEQYF. The CDR3 DNA reads TGTGCCAGCACCTCTGTTGCGACAGGGGTTAAGCTTAGATCCTACGAGCAGTACTTC.

This clone was seen a few times. The rearrangement links TRBV10-3 to TRBJ1-1; D may be TRBD1 (6 bases). Trimming removed 4 bases at V and 1 base at J, with 7 bases between. Per germline, CDR1 ENHRY and CDR2 SYGVKD. There are 13 residues in the CDR3. CDR3 protein: CAISAGENTEAFF. Written as DNA, the CDR3 is TGTGCCATCAGTGCAGGGGAGAACACTGAAGCTTTCTTT.

Written as DNA, the CDR3 is TGTGCCAGCAGCGCATGGACAGGGGGCCCCTGGGAGACCCAGTACTTC. Its protein is CASSAWTGGPWETQYF. The chain employs TRBV9 and TRBJ2-5; the match to TRBD1 covers 11 bases. Per the germline V gene, CDR1 is SGDLS and CDR2 is YYNGEE. The CDR3 is 16 amino acids. J gave up 5 bases and V 3 bases, and 9 bases lay outside the gene matches.

The chain combines TRBV6-5 with TRBJ2-7, with D unresolved. Trimming shortened V by 3 bases and J by 3 bases, and 18 bases separated the two germline ends. This CDR3 is built from 16 residues. Germline CDR1 is MNHEY and CDR2 is SVGAGI. DNA for the CDR3: TGTGCCAGCAGTTATAGACTCTTTCAGTCAGACTACGAGCAGTACTTC. This sequence encodes CASSYRLFQSDYEQYF.

The rearrangement joins TRBV6-5 to TRBJ2-7; a possible D gene is TRBD2 (5 bases). Trimming took 0 bases from V and 0 from J, leaving 12 bases between them. Germline CDR1 is MNHEY and CDR2 is SVGAGI. The CDR3 runs to 16 residues. The CDR3 DNA follows: TGTGCCAGCAGTTACTCGATAAACAGCGGCTCCTACGAGCAGTACTTC. It yields the protein CASSYSINSGSYEQYF.

The CDR3 coding sequence is TGTGCCTGGCAAAGACAGGGAGCACAGTTCTTC. Translated, it gives CAWQRQGAQFF. V is TRBV30 and J is TRBJ2-1, with TRBD1 identical over 7 bases. CDR3 length: 11 residues. The trim removed 5 bases at V and 13 bases at J, leaving 8 bases unmatched. CDR1 and CDR2 (germline): GTSNPN, SVGIG (reference sequence).

The chain combines TRBV30 with TRBJ2-1; D unclear. V was cut by 3 bases and J by 4 bases, with 7 bases left in between. Germline values: CDR1 GTSNPN, CDR2 SVGIG (reference sequence). The CDR3 has 12 amino acids. The CDR3 spells CAWSRYYNEQFF. CDR3 coding DNA: TGTGCCTGGAGCAGATATTACAATGAGCAGTTCTTC.

The chain has TRBV28 and TRBJ1-2, with 9 bases fitting TRBD1. Germline assignment: CDR1 MDHEN and CDR2 SYDVKM. The CDR3 extends over 14 amino acids. V shed 6 bases and J 0 bases; nucleotides not matched to a gene: 2. The CDR3 region has the DNA TGTGCCAGCAGGGGGACAGGGACTAACTATGGCTACACCTTC. The encoded protein is CASRGTGTNYGYTF.

The chain recombines TRBV18 with TRBJ2-7, with 7 bases aligning to TRBD1. CDR1 and CDR2 (germline): KGHSH, LQKENI. Trimming took 6 bases from V and 0 from J; bases not matched to a gene: 5. The CDR3 contains 14 residues. The CDR3 protein is CASSPDRVSYEQYF. CDR3 nucleotides: TGTGCCAGCTCGCCCGACAGGGTCTCCTACGAGCAGTACTTC.

The chain links TRBV18 to TRBJ2-2, with TRBD1 as a possible D gene (6 bases). CDR3 length: 17 amino acids. The V end was cut by 1 base, the J end by 4 bases, with 16 bases between. Per germline, CDR1 KGHSH and CDR2 LQKENI. The CDR3 coding sequence is TGTGCCAGCTCACCACTAAGACAGGCTCAGACCACCGGGGAGCTGTTTTTT. Translation gives CASSPLRQAQTTGELFF.

The rearrangement joins TRBV7-8 to TRBJ2-1; the D gene is possibly TRBD1 (5 bases). CDR1 SGHVS and CDR2 FQNEAQ come from the germline V gene. The CDR3 length is 15 residues. V lost 0 bases, J lost 8 bases, and 14 bases lay in between. Written as DNA, the CDR3 is TGTGCCAGCAGCTTAGCGTCAGGGCCTCCTTATGAGCAGTTCTTC. Protein product: CASSLASGPPYEQFF.

This rearrangement joins TRBV20-1 to TRBJ1-5, with 10 bases lining up with TRBD1. Germline CDR1 is DFQATT and CDR2 is SNEGSKA (reference sequence). Trimming removed 3 bases from V and 2 bases from J; junction bases left unmatched: 16. This CDR3 is built from 19 residues. This CDR3 reads CSASRSFSAGTGGNQPQHF. As DNA, the CDR3 is TGCAGTGCTAGTCGCTCTTTTTCCGCCGGGACAGGGGGCAATCAGCCCCAGCATTTT.

This chain uses TRBV5-1 with TRBJ2-2; 9 nucleotides agree with TRBD1. Germline V gives CDR1 SGHRS, CDR2 YFSETQ. The CDR3 has 15 residues. V gave up 4 bases and J gave up 5 bases; unmatched junction bases: 6. The CDR3 DNA reads TGCGCCAGCAGCCAGGGACAGGGAAAGACCGGGGAGCTGTTTTTT. It translates to CASSQGQGKTGELFF.

The rearrangement links TRBV6-2 or TRBV6-3 to TRBJ1-1; TRBD1 is a possible D gene (5 bases). Trimming stripped 5 bases from V and 1 base from J, with 8 bases between. The CDR3 extends over 13 amino acids. CDR1 and CDR2 from the germline V gene are MNHEY and SVGEGT. The CDR3 loop is CASSDGGNTEAFF. Written as DNA, the CDR3 is TGTGCCAGCAGTGACGGGGGGAACACTGAAGCTTTCTTT.

J is TRBJ2-3 and V is TRBV6-5, with TRBD2 matching 7 bases. The CDR3 sequence is 14 residues long. The V and J ends lost 6 bases and 2 bases, in that order; junction bases with no gene match: 5. From germline, CDR1 is MNHEY and CDR2 SVGAGI. The CDR3 protein is CASRTGGYTDTQYF. The CDR3 region has the DNA TGTGCCAGCAGGACCGGGGGGTACACAGATACGCAGTATTTT.

The chain couples TRBV7-9 to TRBJ2-3, with 9 bases identical to TRBD2. Per the germline V gene, CDR1 is SEHNR and CDR2 is FQNEAQ (reference sequence). Trimming took 4 bases from V and 1 from J; bases not matched to a gene: 9. The CDR3 extends over 17 amino acids. DNA of the CDR3: TGTGCCAGCAGCTGGCGCGGGGGGGTGTCTCGCACAGATACGCAGTATTTT. It specifies CASSWRGGVSRTDTQYF.